This entry lists 15 T cell receptor beta chains sequenced from one sample in a study of tumor and adjacent non-tumor tissue in lung cancer. No cell sorting was done before RNA was extracted from the tissue. TCRbeta libraries were built with three rounds of nested PCR, modified from ARM-PCR. In TCRdb, the multiplex PCR reads were re-called with MiXCR into one record per CDR3 protein. The table shows approximately 120,000 distinct CDR3 sequences, with approximately 71% occurring only once. Specimen: lung tumor tissue. Receptors originate from a man aged 30 to 45 with non-small cell lung cancer.

This clonotype was found many times. The V gene is TRBV4-3, the J gene TRBJ2-2; 7 bases are shared with TRBD2. This CDR3 comprises 15 residues. The germline V gene encodes CDR1 LGHNA and CDR2 YSLEER. The V segment lost 1 base and the J segment 4 bases; nucleotides outside the gene matches: 3. CDR3: CASSQGPSGTGELFF. CDR3 sequence (DNA): TGCGCCAGCAGCCAAGGTCCTAGCGGCACCGGGGAGCTGTTTTTT.

On this clonotype itself: The conserved phenylalanine or tryptophan is not found at the CDR3 terminus, so this likely reflects a read error. The rearrangement links TRBV20-1 to TRBJ2-1; 10 positions agree with TRBD2. Germline V CDR1 and CDR2: DFQATT, SNEGSKA (reference sequence). The CDR3 runs 15 residues. The CDR3 region has the DNA TGCAATGCCCTGACCGGGACTAGCGTTTTCCATGAGCAGTTCTTA. Protein sequence: CNALTGTSVFHEQFL.

There are many counts of this clonotype. CDR3 bases: TGCGCCAGCAGCCAAGACATGGGACTAGCGGGGGGCCAAGAGACCCAGTACTTC. It is translated as CASSQDMGLAGGQETQYF. This chain joins TRBV4-1 and TRBJ2-5; 15 nucleotides agree with TRBD2. The CDR3 runs 18 residues. The trim removed 0 bases at V and 1 base at J, leaving 3 bases unmatched. The V gene's germline CDR1 is MGHRA and CDR2 YSYEKL.

The chain uses TRBV20-1 and TRBJ2-3; no clear D. V lost 4 bases, J lost 2 bases, and 13 bases lay in between. In germline, CDR1 is DFQATT, CDR2 SNEGSKA (reference sequence). The CDR3 length is 14 residues. The CDR3 region is CSATRVEVTDTQYF. CDR3 coding DNA: TGCAGTGCTACGCGAGTCGAGGTCACAGATACGCAGTATTTT.

V and J are TRBV4-2 and TRBJ1-1; maybe TRBD1 (5 bases). Deletions cut 4 bases from V and 2 bases from J, with 11 bases between. Germline V lookup: CDR1 LGHNA, CDR2 YNFKEQ. The CDR3 loop spans 14 amino acids. For the CDR3, the DNA is TGTGCCAGCAGCCCCAGACAGAGAAACACTGAAGCTTTCTTT. Protein: CASSPRQRNTEAFF.

About this clonotype: A much larger clonotype is one base distant, so this may be a read error. V is TRBV4-2 and J is TRBJ2-1; TRBD2 aligns across 10 bases. The CDR3 has 16 residues. Germline V gene data show CDR1 as LGHNA and CDR2 as YNFKEQ. The CDR3 region is CASSPAGAGGYNERFF. Written as DNA, the CDR3 is TGTGCCAGCAGCCCCGCCGGAGCGGGAGGGTACAATGAGCGGTTCTTC.

This chain connects TRBV20-1 to TRBJ1-1; D might be TRBD1 (5 bases). Trimming took off 4 bases at V and 3 bases at J, with 18 bases between the two ends. Germline-derived CDR1 and CDR2 are DFQATT and SNEGSKA (reference sequence). The CDR3 sequence is 15 residues long. CDR3 sequence reads: CSANTLEGLDTEAFF. As DNA, the CDR3 is TGCAGTGCTAACACCCTCGAGGGGCTTGACACTGAAGCTTTCTTT.

This clonotype was seen repeatedly, ten times or more. CDR3 in amino acids: CSVWRDTEAFF. In nucleotides, the CDR3 is TGCAGCGTTTGGAGGGACACTGAAGCTTTCTTT. The rearrangement joins TRBV29-1 to TRBJ1-1; D is undetermined. The V and J ends lost 5 bases and 3 bases respectively, with 7 bases between them. The CDR3 runs to 11 residues. Germline V gene sequence: CDR1 SQVTM, CDR2 ANQGSEA.

As to this clonotype: A single base separates this from a much larger clone, so it may be a read error. This chain uses TRBV6-5 with TRBJ2-5; D perhaps matches TRBD2 (6 bases). The CDR3 spans 16 residues. With 0 bases removed from V and 2 bases from J, the gap between germline ends came to 13 bases. Germline CDR1 and CDR2: MNHEY and SVGAGI. CDR3 loop: CASSYSFGGAQETQYF. The CDR3 nucleotides are TGTGCCAGCAGTTACTCATTCGGGGGTGCGCAAGAGACCCAGTACTTC.

Concerning this clonotype: A read error may account for a junction end that differs from germline. The J gene is TRBJ2-7, the V gene TRBV11-2; D remains ambiguous. The CDR3 is 14 amino acids. From germline, CDR1 is SGHAT and CDR2 FQNNGV. CDR3 in amino acids: CASSLNRSPYEQYF. CDR3 DNA sequence: TGTGCTAGCAGCTTAAATCGCAGCCCCTACGAGCAGTACTTC.

The chain recombines TRBV4-3 with TRBJ2-1, with 10 bases identical to TRBD1. Unmatched junction bases numbered 8, after V lost 0 bases and J lost 6 bases. Germline values: CDR1 LGHNA, CDR2 YSLEER. The CDR3 runs 17 residues. The CDR3 region is CASSQDQRTGGCNEQFF. The DNA of the CDR3 is TGCGCCAGCAGCCAAGATCAGAGGACAGGGGGGTGCAATGAGCAGTTCTTC.

A word on this clonotype: At one end the junction does not follow the germline gene, possibly because of a read error. In DNA form, the CDR3 reads TGTAGCGTTGAAGAGGTAAGGGCGAACTATGGCTACACCTTC. Translating gives CSVEEVRANYGYTF. The rearrangement links TRBV29-1 to TRBJ1-2; D gene uncertain. Germline CDR1 is SQVTM and CDR2 is ANQGSEA. The CDR3 contains 14 residues.

As to this clonotype: The CDR3 ends on some other residue instead of the conserved phenylalanine or tryptophan, so this is likely a read error. The chain links TRBV11-2 to TRBJ2-1, with 9 bases fitting TRBD2. This CDR3 comprises 15 residues. Germline-derived CDR1 and CDR2 are SGHAT and FQNNGV. The CDR3 DNA reads TGTGCCAGTAGCTTAATCCTAGCGGGGATTGTTGAGCAGTTCTTA. Its protein product is CASSLILAGIVEQFL.

The table lists this clonotype with a count of one. This sequence may be a read error, since a much larger clone differs from it by one base. The chain uses TRBV6-5 and TRBJ2-1; 9 bases fit TRBD2. The CDR3 covers 15 residues. Germline CDR1 MNHEY, CDR2 SVGAGI. J lost 7 bases, V lost 7 bases, and 11 bases had no gene match. CDR3 amino acids: CASISRAGGPNEQFF. DNA for the CDR3: TGTGCCAGCATTTCCCGGGCGGGAGGGCCGAATGAGCAGTTCTTC.

About this clonotype: The CDR3 carries no conserved terminal phenylalanine or tryptophan, so it likely arises from a read error. The V gene is TRBV20-1, the J gene TRBJ2-7, with TRBD2 matching over 8 bases. The CDR3 contains 15 residues. Trimming took 6 bases from V and 3 from J; bases not matched to a gene: 13. Germline lookup yields CDR1 DFQATT and CDR2 SNEGSKA (reference sequence). CDR3 nucleotides: TGCAGTGCAGACGGGACTAGTGGGAGGAGCTACGAGCAGTACCTC. Protein sequence: CSADGTSGRSYEQYL.